Sequencing of this TCR beta chain was carried out in a study of blood T cell repertoires in COVID-19. About the research overall: Samples taken during acute and convalescent COVID-19 were collected in the United States, Italy and Spain. Nucleic acid was either cDNA or gDNA, and it came from T cells, B-cell-depleted T cells, or PBMCs.

In the original processing: The assay estimated nucleated cells by amplifying reference gene primers. Data came from immunoSEQ multiplex PCR; TCRdb stores just in-frame clones and leaves some out. Clonal size and the V and J genes are those of that table, whereas D and trimming came from the DNA. The data hold some 530,000 clones, with 70% to 90% observed a single time. This receptor was identified in a human donor in a cohort sampled during active COVID-19. The sample was peripheral blood.

CDR3 sequence (DNA): TGTGCCAGCAGCTTAACTAGCGTTGCCTACAATGAGCAGTTCTTC. This encodes CASSLTSVAYNEQFF. The rearrangement joins TRBV11-3 to TRBJ2-1; 7 bases agree with TRBD2. Germline V lookup: CDR1 SGHNT, CDR2 YENEEA. The V segment lost 2 bases and the J segment 2 bases; nucleotides outside the gene matches: 3. The CDR3 covers 15 residues.